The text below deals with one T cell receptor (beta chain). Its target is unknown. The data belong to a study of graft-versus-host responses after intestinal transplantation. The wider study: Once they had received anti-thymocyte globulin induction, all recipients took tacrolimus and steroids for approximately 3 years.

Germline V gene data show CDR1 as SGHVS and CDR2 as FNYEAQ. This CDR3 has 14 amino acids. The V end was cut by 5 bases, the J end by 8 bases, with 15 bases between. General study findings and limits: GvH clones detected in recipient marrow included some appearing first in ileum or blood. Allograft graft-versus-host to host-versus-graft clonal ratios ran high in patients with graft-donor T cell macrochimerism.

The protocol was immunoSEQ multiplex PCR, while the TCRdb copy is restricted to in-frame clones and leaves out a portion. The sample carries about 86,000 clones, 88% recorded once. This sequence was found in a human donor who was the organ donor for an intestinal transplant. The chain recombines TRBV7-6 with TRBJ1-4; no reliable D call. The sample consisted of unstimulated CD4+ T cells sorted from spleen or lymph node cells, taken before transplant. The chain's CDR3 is CASSQAGEREKLFF. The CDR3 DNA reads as TGTGCCAGCAGCCAGGCCGGGGAACGGGAAAAACTGTTTTTT.